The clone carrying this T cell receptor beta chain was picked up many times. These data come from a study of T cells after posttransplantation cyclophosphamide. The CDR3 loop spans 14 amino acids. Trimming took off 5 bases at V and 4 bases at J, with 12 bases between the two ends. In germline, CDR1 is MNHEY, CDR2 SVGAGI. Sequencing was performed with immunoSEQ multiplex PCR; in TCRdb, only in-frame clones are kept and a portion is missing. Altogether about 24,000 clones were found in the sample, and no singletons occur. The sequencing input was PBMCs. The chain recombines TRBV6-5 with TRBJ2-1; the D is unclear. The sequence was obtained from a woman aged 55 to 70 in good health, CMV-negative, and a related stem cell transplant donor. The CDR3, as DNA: TGTGCCAGCAGTATAACAGACCAATACAATGAGCAGTTCTTC. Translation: CASSITDQYNEQFF.